A selection of T cell receptor beta chains follows, all from one sample in a study of T cell responses to AZD1222 COVID-19 vaccine. The table came from immunoSEQ multiplex PCR; TCRdb's copy has only in-frame clones and leaves some out. The table records 150,000 or so clones, 90% of them present only once. Sequences were derived from peripheral blood, sampled 28 days after the second AZD1222 dose. These receptors came from an adult who received the AZD1222 COVID-19 vaccine. Each CDR3 is given with its conserved first and last residue. The D gene is left open where the match is weak. Rows may omit the clone size; those that give it use once, few, many or a size class.

clone size,V gene,J gene,D gene,CDR3 protein,CDR3 DNA
-,TRBV9,TRBJ1-2,TRBD1,CASSIGTGVDYGYTF,TGTGCCAGCAGCATCGGGACAGGGGTGGACTATGGCTACACCTTC
-,TRBV12-3/TRBV12-4,TRBJ1-4,TRBD1,CASSQGGEKLFF,TGTGCCAGCAGTCAGGGGGGTGAAAAACTGTTTTTT
-,TRBV5-6,TRBJ2-1,TRBD1,CASRPTGGKANEQFF,TGTGCCAGCAGACCTACAGGGGGCAAGGCTAATGAGCAGTTCTTC
-,TRBV6-5,TRBJ1-1,TRBD1,CASRPASAGGTEAFF,TGTGCCAGCAGGCCCGCCTCGGCAGGGGGCACTGAAGCTTTCTTT
once,TRBV19,TRBJ1-5,-,CASSPLAGDNQPQHF,TGTGCCAGTAGTCCCTTGGCAGGCGACAATCAGCCCCAGCATTTT
-,TRBV6-5,TRBJ1-6,-,CASISQWDSPLHF,TGTGCCAGCATCAGTCAATGGGATTCACCCCTCCACTTT
-,TRBV3-1/TRBV3-2,TRBJ1-1,-,CASSQVPGKTEAFF,TGTGCCAGCAGCCAAGTGCCAGGGAAGACTGAAGCTTTCTTT
-,TRBV29-1,TRBJ1-2,TRBD1,CSVDQSNRGGYTF,TGCAGCGTTGATCAAAGTAACAGGGGAGGCTACACCTTC
-,TRBV5-4,TRBJ1-2,-,CASSPSGTNYGYTF,TGTGCCAGCAGCCCATCCGGGACTAACTATGGCTACACCTTC
-,TRBV29-1,TRBJ1-5,-,CSVGSTGAQPQHF,TGCAGCGTTGGAAGTACAGGTGCCCAGCCCCAGCATTTT
-,TRBV11-2,TRBJ2-7,-,CASSPARASYEQYF,TGTGCCAGCAGCCCAGCTCGCGCCTCCTACGAGCAGTACTTC
once,TRBV18,TRBJ2-7,TRBD2,CASSKAAGEEYEQYF,TGTGCCAGCTCAAAAGCGGCGGGGGAGGAGTACGAGCAGTACTTC
-,TRBV4-3,TRBJ1-1,-,CASSQGTTNTEAFF,TGCGCCAGCAGCCAAGGAACTACGAACACTGAAGCTTTCTTT
-,TRBV7-2,TRBJ2-5,-,CASSNRLQGQTQYF,TGTGCCAGCAGCAATAGACTACAGGGCCAGACCCAGTACTTC
-,TRBV5-5,TRBJ1-4,-,CASRIGPTNEKLFF,TGTGCCAGCAGGATCGGGCCAACTAATGAAAAACTGTTTTTT
-,TRBV28,TRBJ1-4,-,CASSSGLGEKLFF,TGTGCCAGCAGCTCGGGACTGGGCGAAAAACTGTTTTTT
-,TRBV7-2,TRBJ2-1,-,CASSLNRNTQFF,TGTGCCAGCAGCTTAAATCGAAATACGCAGTTCTTC
-,TRBV28,TRBJ1-5,-,CALGNSNQPQHF,TGTGCCTTGGGGAATAGCAATCAGCCCCAGCATTTT
-,TRBV3-1/TRBV3-2,TRBJ1-5,TRBD1,CASSRGQLSQPQHF,TGTGCCAGCAGCCGGGGACAGTTGAGTCAGCCCCAGCATTTT
once,TRBV5-4,TRBJ2-5,-,CASSPGGEETQYF,TGTGCCAGCAGCCCTGGGGGAGAAGAGACCCAGTACTTC
-,TRBV6-2/TRBV6-3,TRBJ1-5,TRBD1,CASSYSGQGNQPQHF,TGTGCCAGCAGTTACTCTGGACAGGGCAATCAGCCCCAGCATTTT
-,TRBV18,TRBJ1-5,-,CASSPNQDQPQHF,TGTGCCAGCTCACCAAATCAGGATCAGCCCCAGCATTTT
once,TRBV21-1,TRBJ2-2,-,CASTPGGQENTGELFF,TGTGCCAGCACCCCGGGGGGACAGGAGAACACCGGGGAGCTGTTTTTT
-,TRBV28,TRBJ1-2,-,CASSLSYTSFYGYTF,TGTGCCAGCAGTTTATCCTATACGAGCTTCTATGGCTACACCTTC